The present entry profiles one T cell receptor beta chain with its context. The antigen is not known. Trimming took off 1 base at V and 5 bases at J, with 18 bases between the two ends. Germline V gene lookup returns CDR1 LGHDT and CDR2 YNNKEL (reference sequence). The CDR3 contains 16 residues. This specimen belongs to a study of response to subunit inactivated influenza vaccine. TCRdb analysed the RT-PCR reads with MiXCR anew, one entry per CDR3 protein. The sample yields 600,000 to 850,000 distinct CDR3 sequences, about 15% seen once. Study outcomes and limitations: Authors suggested each seasonal flu vaccination may recruit only limited numbers of new T cells.

The chain couples TRBV3-1 to TRBJ2-7; D is undetermined. This clonotype originated in a man over 45 who received an inactivated influenza vaccine. The sample was PBMCs from blood, taken around 15 days before vaccination. CDR3 amino acids: CASSQVWGTPPDEQYF. The CDR3 region has the DNA TGTGCCAGCAGCCAAGTTTGGGGAACCCCACCGGACGAGCAGTACTTC.